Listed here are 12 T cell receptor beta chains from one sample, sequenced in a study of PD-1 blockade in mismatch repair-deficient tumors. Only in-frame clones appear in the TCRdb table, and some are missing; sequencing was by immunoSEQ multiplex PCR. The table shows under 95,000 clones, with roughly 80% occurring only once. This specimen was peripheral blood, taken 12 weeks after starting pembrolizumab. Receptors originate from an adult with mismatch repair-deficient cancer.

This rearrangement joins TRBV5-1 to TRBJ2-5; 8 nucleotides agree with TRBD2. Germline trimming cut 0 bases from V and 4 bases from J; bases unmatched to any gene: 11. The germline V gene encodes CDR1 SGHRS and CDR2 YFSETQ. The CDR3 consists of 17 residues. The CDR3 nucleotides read TGCGCCAGCAGCTTGGTAGAGGCGTCTAGCGGGCTAGAGACCCAGTACTTC. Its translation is CASSLVEASSGLETQYF.

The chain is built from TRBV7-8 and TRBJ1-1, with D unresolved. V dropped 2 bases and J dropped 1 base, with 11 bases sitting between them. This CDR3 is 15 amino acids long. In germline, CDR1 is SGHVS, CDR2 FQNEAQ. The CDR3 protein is CASSLFEAPNTEAFF. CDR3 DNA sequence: TGTGCCAGCAGCTTATTTGAAGCTCCGAACACTGAAGCTTTCTTT. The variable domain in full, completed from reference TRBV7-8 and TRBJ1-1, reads GAGVSQSPRYKVAKRGQDVALRCDPISGHVSLFWYQQALGQGPEFLTYFQNEAQLDKSGLPSDRFFAERPEGSVSTLKIQRTQQEDSAVYLCASSLFEAPNTEAFFGQGTRLTVV.

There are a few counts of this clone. In nucleotides, the CDR3 is TGCAGCGTTGTTGGCGGAGGTGGCACTGAAGCTTTCTTT. This sequence encodes CSVVGGGGTEAFF. This chain connects TRBV29-1 to TRBJ1-1; D is uncertain. This CDR3 contains 13 residues. The ends were cut back, 4 bases at V and 4 bases at J, with 13 bases in the middle. Germline V gene data show CDR1 as SQVTM and CDR2 as ANQGSEA.

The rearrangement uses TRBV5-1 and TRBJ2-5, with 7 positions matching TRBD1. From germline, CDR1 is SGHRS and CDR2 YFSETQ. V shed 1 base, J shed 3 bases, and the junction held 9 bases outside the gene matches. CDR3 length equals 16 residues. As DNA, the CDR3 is TGCGCCAGCAGCTTGATGGGCACAGACAGGGAAGAGACCCAGTACTTC. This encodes CASSLMGTDREETQYF.

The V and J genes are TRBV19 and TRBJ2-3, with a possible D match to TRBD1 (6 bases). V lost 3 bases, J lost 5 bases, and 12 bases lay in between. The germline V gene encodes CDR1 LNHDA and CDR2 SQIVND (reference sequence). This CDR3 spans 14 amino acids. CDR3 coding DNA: TGTGCCAGTAGTATGACCGCGGACAGAGATACGCAGTATTTT. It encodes CASSMTADRDTQYF.

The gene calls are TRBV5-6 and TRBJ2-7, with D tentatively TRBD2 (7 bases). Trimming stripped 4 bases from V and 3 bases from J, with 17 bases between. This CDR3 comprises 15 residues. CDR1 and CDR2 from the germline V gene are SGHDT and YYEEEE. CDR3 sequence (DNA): TGTGCCAGCAGCCCGGAGGGGGGGGCAAACTACGAGCAGTACTTC. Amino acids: CASSPEGGANYEQYF.

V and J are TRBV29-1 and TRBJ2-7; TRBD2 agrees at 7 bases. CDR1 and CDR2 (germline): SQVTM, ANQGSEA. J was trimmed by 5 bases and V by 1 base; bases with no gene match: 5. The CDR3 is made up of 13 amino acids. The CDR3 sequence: CSVEGGGFNEQYF. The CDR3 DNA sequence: TGCAGCGTTGAAGGGGGGGGGTTCAACGAGCAGTACTTC.

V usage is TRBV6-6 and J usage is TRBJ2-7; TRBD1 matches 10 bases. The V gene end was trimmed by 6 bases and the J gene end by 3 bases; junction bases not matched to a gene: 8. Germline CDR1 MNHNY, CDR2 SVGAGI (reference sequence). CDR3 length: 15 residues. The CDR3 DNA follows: TGTGCCAGCAGCCCCGGACAGGGGGTCAGCTACGAGCAGTACTTC. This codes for CASSPGQGVSYEQYF.

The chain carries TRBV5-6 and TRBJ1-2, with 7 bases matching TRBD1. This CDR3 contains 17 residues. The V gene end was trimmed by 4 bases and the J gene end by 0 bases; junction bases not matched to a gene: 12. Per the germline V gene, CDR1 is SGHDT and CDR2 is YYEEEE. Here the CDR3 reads CASSGGTADYSNYGYTF. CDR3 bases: TGTGCCAGCAGCGGCGGGACAGCGGACTACTCTAACTATGGCTACACCTTC.

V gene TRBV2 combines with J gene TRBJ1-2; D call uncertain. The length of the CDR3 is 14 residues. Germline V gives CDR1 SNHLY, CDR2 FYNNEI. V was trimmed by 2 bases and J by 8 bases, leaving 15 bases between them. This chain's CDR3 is CASSENPPSGGYTF. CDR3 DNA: TGTGCCAGCAGTGAAAACCCCCCTTCGGGGGGCTACACCTTC. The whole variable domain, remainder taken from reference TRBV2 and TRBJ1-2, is EPEVTQTPSHQVTQMGQEVILRCVPISNHLYFYWYRQILGQKVEFLVSFYNNEISEKSEIFDDQFSVERPDGSNFTLKIRSTKLEDSAMYFCASSENPPSGGYTFGSGTRLTVV.

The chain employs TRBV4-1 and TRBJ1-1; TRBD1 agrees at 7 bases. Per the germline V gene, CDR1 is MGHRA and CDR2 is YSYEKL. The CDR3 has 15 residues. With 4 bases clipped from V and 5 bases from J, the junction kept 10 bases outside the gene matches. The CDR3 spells CASSPSEGARTEAFF. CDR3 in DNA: TGCGCCAGCAGCCCGAGCGAGGGGGCGCGTACTGAAGCTTTCTTT.

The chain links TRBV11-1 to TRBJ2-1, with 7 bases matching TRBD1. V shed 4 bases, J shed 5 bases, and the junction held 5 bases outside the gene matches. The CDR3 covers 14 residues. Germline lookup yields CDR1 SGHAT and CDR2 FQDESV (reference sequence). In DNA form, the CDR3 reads TGTGCCAGCAGCTCGGACAGGATAAACAATGAGCAGTTCTTC. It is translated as CASSSDRINNEQFF.